The rows below give T cell receptor beta chains drawn from one sample of a study of blood T cell repertoires in COVID-19. Sequencing used immunoSEQ multiplex PCR; TCRdb keeps in-frame clones, though not all of them. Altogether a few hundred thousand clones are present, more than 80% being singletons, with the ten largest covering around 3%. The sample was peripheral blood. These receptors were taken from a woman aged 25 to 39 with active or convalescent COVID-19. Both conserved end residues are part of each CDR3. The D gene is left open where the match is weak. Where a row states a size, it is once, few, many or the class of an expanded clone; other rows omit it.

TGTGCCACCAGAGGCCAGGGGTACACTGAAGCTTTCTTT CATRGQGYTEAFF TRBJ1-1 13 TRBV2 few NA
TGTGCCAGCTCACCTGGACCCAGGGATGAAAAACTGTTTTTT CASSPGPRDEKLFF TRBJ1-4 14 TRBV18 NA NA
TGCGCCAGCAGTTTAGCTGCGACAGGAGGAAATTCACCCCTCCACTTT CASSLAATGGNSPLHF TRBJ1-6 16 TRBV10-1 NA NA
TGTGCCAGTAGTCCTGTAGGCAGGAACCTCTATGGCTACACCTTC CASSPVGRNLYGYTF TRBJ1-2 15 TRBV19 NA NA
TGTGCCAGCAGCGGGGAGGACAGGGGGCTCAATGAGCAGTTCTTC CASSGEDRGLNEQFF TRBJ2-1 15 TRBV5-8 NA TRBD1
TGTGCCTGGAGTGCCCAACAGGGTTGGGAGCAGTACTTC CAWSAQQGWEQYF TRBJ2-7 13 TRBV30 NA NA
TGTGCCAGCAAGGAGGGCCGGGACGAGCAGTACTTC CASKEGRDEQYF TRBJ2-7 12 TRBV2 NA NA
TGTGCCAGCAGCGGGGGGGTTCACCCTACAGATACGCAGTATTTT CASSGGVHPTDTQYF TRBJ2-3 15 TRBV7-8 NA TRBD2
TGTGCCTCTGCACAGGGGGGTCGGGGCTACACCTTC CASAQGGRGYTF TRBJ1-2 12 TRBV6-5 NA TRBD1
TGTGCCAGCAGCCCCATCCTCGGGGGCACAGATACGCAGTATTTT CASSPILGGTDTQYF TRBJ2-3 15 TRBV7-9 NA NA
TGTGCCAGCAGCTTTGTAACGACTACTGGAAACACCATATATTTT CASSFVTTTGNTIYF TRBJ1-3 15 TRBV5-6 NA NA
TGTGCCAGCAGTTTTAAGGGGGTTGGCTACACCTTC CASSFKGVGYTF TRBJ1-2 12 TRBV27 NA NA
TGTGCTAGCAGCTTAGGACTAGCGGGGGGGTCCGCCTCCTACAATGAGCAGTTCTTC CASSLGLAGGSASYNEQFF TRBJ2-1 19 TRBV7-7 once TRBD2
TGTGCCAGCAGCTTAAAACCTCTACCTCCAGGCAATGAGCAGTTCTTC CASSLKPLPPGNEQFF TRBJ2-1 16 TRBV7-3 NA NA
TGTGCCAGCAGCCGGGACAGGGGGCGATTCACTGAAGCTTTCTTT CASSRDRGRFTEAFF TRBJ1-1 15 TRBV6-5 NA TRBD1
TGTGCCAGCAGCCCCCAGGGGCCCACTGAAGCTTTCTTT CASSPQGPTEAFF TRBJ1-1 13 TRBV11-2 NA NA
TGTGCTAGTGGTGTCTGGGGGGGGACTGAAGCTTTCTTT CASGVWGGTEAFF TRBJ1-1 13 TRBV12-5 NA NA
TGTGCCAGCAGCTTTCGACAGCTAGTAACGACTAATGAAAAACTGTTTTTT CASSFRQLVTTNEKLFF TRBJ1-4 17 TRBV7-9 NA NA
TGTGCCAGCAGCCTCGGGACAGGGGGCACTGAAGCTTTCTTT CASSLGTGGTEAFF TRBJ1-1 14 TRBV5-8 NA TRBD1
TGTGCCTGGAAGTTCCTAGACCCTCAACGGGGAGCTTTCTTT CAWKFLDPQRGAFF TRBJ1-1 14 TRBV30 NA NA
TGTGCCAGCAGCCAATCCGGGACAGGGGTTGGCTACACCTTC CASSQSGTGVGYTF TRBJ1-2 14 TRBV16 NA TRBD1
TGCGCCAGCAGCTTGGAGGGGCAGGGGTACAATGAGCAGTTCTTC CASSLEGQGYNEQFF TRBJ2-1 15 TRBV5-1 NA NA
TGTGCCAGCAATGATCGGACGGGAGGGGCCGTGTTGAACACTGAAGCTTTCTTT CASNDRTGGAVLNTEAFF TRBJ1-1 18 TRBV7-9 NA NA
TGCGCCAGCAGTAGGGCCAGGGCCTACACCGGGGAGCTGTTTTTT CASSRARAYTGELFF TRBJ2-2 15 TRBV10-1 NA NA
TGTGCCAGCAGTGTATTGTACAGGGGATATCAGCCCCAGCATTTT CASSVLYRGYQPQHF TRBJ1-5 15 TRBV2 few TRBD1
TGTGCCTGGAGTGGACAGAATCGTAACTCTGGGGCCAACGTCCTGACTTTC CAWSGQNRNSGANVLTF TRBJ2-6 17 TRBV30 NA NA
TGTGCCAGTAGTCCGAATGCGGGCCTCAACTATGGCTACACCTTC CASSPNAGLNYGYTF TRBJ1-2 15 TRBV19 NA NA
TGCAGCGTTGTGCCCCCCCTAGCGATCAAAGAGACCCAGTACTTC CSVVPPLAIKETQYF TRBJ2-5 15 TRBV29-1 NA NA